A selection of T cell receptor beta chains follows, all from one sample in a study of blood T cell repertoires in COVID-19. Method: immunoSEQ multiplex PCR; TCRdb's copy keeps in-frame clones and lacks some. The sample shows just over 650,000 clones, around 90% of them seen only once. Sequencing input: peripheral blood. These receptor sequences come from a woman between 18 and 29 years old with acute or convalescent COVID-19. CDR3s include the opening cysteine and the closing phenylalanine or tryptophan. A D gene is named only where the DNA matches it firmly. For some rows the clone size is stated as once, few or many, or as a class when expanded; others skip it.

d_gene	v_gene	abundance	j_gene	CDR3nt	CDR3aa
TRBD1	TRBV28	once	TRBJ2-1	TGTGCCAGCAGTTTTCTCCTCACGTCCCAGGGGGTTGGGCAGTTCTTC	CASSFLLTSQGVGQFF
TRBD1	TRBV5-1	-	TRBJ2-2	TGCGCCAGCAGCTCCGGGACAGTAAACACCGGGGAGCTGTTTTTT	CASSSGTVNTGELFF
TRBD1	TRBV3-1/TRBV3-2	-	TRBJ1-6	TGTGCCAGCAGCCAGCGGACAGGGGAGGGTTCACCCCTCCACTTT	CASSQRTGEGSPLHF
TRBD1	TRBV4-2	-	TRBJ1-2	TGTGCCAGCAGCCAAGTTAATTCTGGGACAGCGGCCTATGGCTACACCTTC	CASSQVNSGTAAYGYTF
-	TRBV5-4	-	TRBJ2-1	TGTGCCAGCAGTCTACTGGCTAGTGCCTCCTACAATGAGCAGTTCTTC	CASSLLASASYNEQFF
TRBD1	TRBV19	-	TRBJ1-1	TGTGCCAGTAGTAGACAGGGGTGGACTGAAGCTTTCTTT	CASSRQGWTEAFF
-	TRBV10-2	-	TRBJ1-2	TGCGCCAGCAGTGAACAAACTAACTATGGCTACACCTTC	CASSEQTNYGYTF
-	TRBV5-1	-	TRBJ1-2	TGCGCCAGCAGCTTGATGGGGGCGGACTGGTATGGCTACACCTTC	CASSLMGADWYGYTF
-	TRBV7-8	-	TRBJ1-2	TGTGCCAGCAGCCCTCGTACAGCTACTAACTATGGCTACACCTTC	CASSPRTATNYGYTF
-	TRBV2	-	TRBJ2-6	TGTGCCAGCAGAGAAACAGGGACTGGGGCCAACGTCCTGACTTTC	CASRETGTGANVLTF
TRBD1	TRBV5-4	-	TRBJ1-1	TGTGCCAGCAGGGACAGGGAGAGCACTGAAGCTTTCTTT	CASRDRESTEAFF
-	TRBV19	-	TRBJ2-7	TGTGCCAGTAGTATGCTGGGGGCGTCCTCCTACGAGCAGTACTTC	CASSMLGASSYEQYF
-	TRBV6-1	-	TRBJ1-2	TGTGCCAGCAGTGACGGGTGGGGAGGATATGGCTACACCTTC	CASSDGWGGYGYTF
-	TRBV5-5	once	TRBJ1-6	TGTGCCAGCAGCTTGAATGTTCGGGGTAACGAGAATTCACCCCTCCACTTT	CASSLNVRGNENSPLHF
-	TRBV12-3/TRBV12-4	-	TRBJ1-2	TGTGCCAGCACCCCCGCGTATGGCTACACCTTC	CASTPAYGYTF
-	TRBV6-2/TRBV6-3	-	TRBJ1-1	TGTGCCAGCAGTTATCATTTAGAGGAGAGGGCTTTCTTT	CASSYHLEERAFF
TRBD1	TRBV28	-	TRBJ1-2	TGTGCCAGCAGTCCAGGACAGGACTATGGCTACACCTTC	CASSPGQDYGYTF
TRBD1	TRBV29-1	-	TRBJ1-2	TGCAGCGTTTTCAAGCCTTTGGACAGGGGGGTTTCCTATGGCTACACCTTC	CSVFKPLDRGVSYGYTF
-	TRBV3-1/TRBV3-2	-	TRBJ1-2	TGTGCCAGCAGCCAAGTTGAGGCAGCTAACTATGGCTACACCTTC	CASSQVEAANYGYTF
TRBD1	TRBV5-6	-	TRBJ1-3	TGTGCCAGCAGCCGGACAGGGGGAAACACCATATATTTT	CASSRTGGNTIYF
TRBD1	TRBV7-3	-	TRBJ1-1	TGTGCCAGCAGCTTATCGCAGGGGGACACTGAAGCTTTCTTT	CASSLSQGDTEAFF